These 21 T cell receptor beta chains were all obtained from the same sample, sequenced in a study of siplizumab effects on memory and regulatory T cells. Clones were sequenced by immunoSEQ multiplex PCR, and TCRdb holds only the in-frame ones, with some missing. The sample holds some 100,000 clones, roughly 94% seen once. The sequencing input was Tregs sorted from blood. The receptors come from a human donor in good health.

V and J are TRBV5-1 and TRBJ2-3; unclear D gene. Germline lookup yields CDR1 SGHRS and CDR2 YFSETQ. The CDR3 consists of 13 residues. V was trimmed by 4 bases and J by 5 bases, leaving 11 bases between them. The DNA for the CDR3 is TGCGCCAGCAGCCCCCCGGGTGGAGATACGCAGTATTTT. Residues: CASSPPGGDTQYF.

The rearrangement links TRBV20-1 to TRBJ2-1, with D hard to call. This CDR3 comprises 11 residues. V shed 5 bases and J shed 8 bases, with 10 bases lying between them. Germline V lookup: CDR1 DFQATT, CDR2 SNEGSKA (reference sequence). The CDR3 sequence: CSAGHGHEQFF. The CDR3 coding sequence is TGCAGTGCTGGCCACGGACATGAGCAGTTCTTC.

The rearrangement uses TRBV5-1 and TRBJ2-2; D call uncertain. From germline, CDR1 is SGHRS and CDR2 YFSETQ. Trimming stripped 5 bases from V and 0 bases from J, with 20 bases between. CDR3 length equals 18 residues. DNA for the CDR3: TGCGCCAGCAGGCCGTCTTTCTTGGTTGGATCGAACACCGGGGAGCTGTTTTTT. Translated, it gives CASRPSFLVGSNTGELFF.

The chain carries TRBV25-1 and TRBJ2-7; 10 bases fit TRBD1. The CDR3 extends over 17 amino acids. Germline V CDR1 and CDR2: MGHDK, SYGVNS. After removal of 5 bases from V and 0 bases from J, the junction contained 10 bases not matched to a gene. In DNA, the CDR3 is TGTGCCAGCAGTAGGGGACAGGGGACGCACCCCTCCTACGAGCAGTACTTC. It translates to CASSRGQGTHPSYEQYF.

The chain combines TRBV6-6 with TRBJ2-6; tentative D call: TRBD1 (5 bases). CDR1 is MNHNY and CDR2 is SVGAGI in the germline V gene (reference sequence). V lost 7 bases and J lost 0, with 7 bases in between. CDR3 length: 14 residues. The CDR3 DNA reads TGTGCCAGCACCAGGGACTCTGGGGCCAACGTCCTGACTTTC. It codes for CASTRDSGANVLTF.

The chain carries TRBV6-1 and TRBJ2-7; D is unresolved. Germline V gives CDR1 MNHNS, CDR2 SASEGT. This CDR3 is 13 amino acids long. The V end lost 6 bases, the J end lost 5 bases, and 14 bases lay between the germline ends. The CDR3: CASSNRVTHEQYF. CDR3 nucleotide sequence: TGTGCCAGCAGCAACAGAGTTACCCACGAGCAGTACTTC.

The genes are TRBV2 and TRBJ1-2; D ambiguous. This CDR3 spans 12 amino acids. Looked up from germline, CDR1 is SNHLY and CDR2 is FYNNEI. With 7 bases removed from V and 1 base from J, the gap between germline ends came to 7 bases. CDR3 DNA: TGTGCCAGCATGAATCTTAACTATGGCTACACCTTC. The encoded protein is CASMNLNYGYTF.

The chain recombines TRBV5-1 with TRBJ2-5; TRBD2 might be the D (6 bases). Germline V CDR1 and CDR2: SGHRS, YFSETQ. V was shortened by 1 base and J by 7 bases, with 23 bases between the two germline ends. CDR3 length: 17 amino acids. In DNA form, the CDR3 reads TGCGCCAGCAGCTTGAAATGGACCAGCGGGCTCGTGTGGACCCAGTACTTC. Translation: CASSLKWTSGLVWTQYF.

This rearrangement joins TRBV5-1 to TRBJ2-3; no definite D call. Trimming left V 0 bases short and J 3 bases short, with 14 bases between. The CDR3 spans 16 residues. Germline-derived CDR1 and CDR2 are SGHRS and YFSETQ. In DNA, the CDR3 is TGCGCCAGCAGCTTGGGTGGGCGCGGTTGGACAGATACGCAGTATTTT. Translation: CASSLGGRGWTDTQYF.

The chain has TRBV19 and TRBJ2-1, with D maybe TRBD2 (6 bases). CDR3 length: 15 amino acids. The ends were cut back, 0 bases at V and 2 bases at J, with 8 bases in the middle. Germline V gene data show CDR1 as LNHDA and CDR2 as SQIVND (reference sequence). The chain's CDR3 is CASSIEGGPYNEQFF. CDR3 nucleotides: TGTGCCAGTAGTATAGAGGGGGGTCCCTACAATGAGCAGTTCTTC.

This chain links TRBV5-1 with TRBJ2-1; D remains unclear. The CDR3 has 16 residues. Germline CDR1 and CDR2: SGHRS and YFSETQ. The V end lost 0 bases, the J end lost 0 bases, and 10 bases lay between the germline ends. The CDR3 is CASSLGSKISYNEQFF. CDR3 nucleotide sequence: TGCGCCAGCAGCTTGGGATCCAAAATCTCCTACAATGAGCAGTTCTTC. The whole variable domain, filled in from reference TRBV5-1 and TRBJ2-1, reads KAGVTQTPRYLIKTRGQQVTLSCSPISGHRSVSWYQQTPGQGLQFLFEYFSETQRNKGNFPGRFSGRQFSNSRSEMNVSTLELGDSALYLCASSLGSKISYNEQFFGPGTRLTVL.

This sequence joins TRBV6-7 and TRBJ2-5; no reliable D call. The end of the DNA is better explained by TRBJ2-7, so the J call may be wrong. TRBV6-7 belongs to the ORF category, with a function that is uncertain. CDR3 length: 13 residues. CDR3 nucleotides: TGTGCCAGCAGTTCCCAACGGGTCTACGAGCAGTACTTC. This translates into CASSSQRVYEQYF.

This clone was counted once. The gene calls are TRBV7-9 and TRBJ1-2; 7 nucleotides match TRBD1. J gave up 0 bases and V 6 bases, and 13 bases lay outside the gene matches. There are 17 residues in the CDR3. CDR1 and CDR2 from the germline V gene are SEHNR and FQNEAQ (reference sequence). DNA for the CDR3: TGTGCCAGCAGGCCTCCCGGGACAGCGGAAGCTAACTATGGCTACACCTTC. Amino acid sequence: CASRPPGTAEANYGYTF.

The chain links TRBV4-1 to TRBJ2-5; the D is unclear. Trimming removed 1 base at V and 1 base at J, with 10 bases between. The CDR3 has 15 residues. Germline values: CDR1 MGHRA, CDR2 YSYEKL. CDR3 residues: CASSQGFPIQETQYF. CDR3 nucleotides: TGCGCCAGCAGCCAAGGTTTCCCTATCCAAGAGACCCAGTACTTC.

The genes are TRBV5-1 and TRBJ1-2, with a tentative D call TRBD1 (6 bases). The CDR3 is made up of 15 amino acids. V lost 0 bases to trimming and J lost 4 bases, with 13 bases between them. From germline, CDR1 is SGHRS and CDR2 YFSETQ. The CDR3 spells CASSLDWGAGYGYTF. The CDR3 DNA follows: TGCGCCAGCAGCTTGGATTGGGGGGCGGGCTATGGCTACACCTTC.

The gene calls are TRBV7-6 and TRBJ2-5; D unresolved. The CDR3 loop spans 16 amino acids. Trimming left V 4 bases short and J 1 base short, with 16 bases between. Germline V lookup: CDR1 SGHVS, CDR2 FNYEAQ. Written as DNA, the CDR3 is TGTGCCAGCAGCTCTGAAGGTTGGGCGGCCCAAGAGACCCAGTACTTC. Encoded protein: CASSSEGWAAQETQYF.

The chain joins TRBV5-4 to TRBJ2-1, with D unresolved. The V end lost 5 bases, the J end lost 7 bases, and 7 bases lay between the germline ends. This CDR3 comprises 11 residues. Germline CDR1 SGHNT, CDR2 YYREEE (reference sequence). The CDR3 nucleotides read TGTGCCAGCAGACTCCAAAATGAGCAGTTCTTC. This gives the protein CASRLQNEQFF.

V usage is TRBV28 and J usage is TRBJ2-3, with 8 bases identical to TRBD1. The CDR3 has 15 amino acids. V lost 2 bases to trimming and J lost 4 bases; unmatched junction nucleotides: 5. Germline lookup yields CDR1 MDHEN and CDR2 SYDVKM. CDR3 loop: CASSLRQGASDTQYF. In DNA form, the CDR3 reads TGTGCCAGCAGTTTAAGGCAGGGGGCGTCAGATACGCAGTATTTT.

The rearrangement links TRBV28 to TRBJ2-3; 7 bases map to TRBD2. The ends lost 5 bases at V and 6 bases at J; junction bases unmatched: 8. The CDR3 has 14 residues. Per germline, CDR1 MDHEN and CDR2 SYDVKM. Here the CDR3 DNA reads TGTGCCAGCAGTGGACTAGGGTCGGAGGATACGCAGTATTTT. Translating gives CASSGLGSEDTQYF.

The chain couples TRBV15 to TRBJ1-2; 9 bases match TRBD1. Germline V gives CDR1 LNHNV, CDR2 YYDKDF (reference sequence). This CDR3 has 14 amino acids. V trimming: 3 bases; J trimming: 5 bases; junction bases outside the gene matches: 4. In DNA, the CDR3 is TGTGCCACCAGCAGGGGGACAGGGAGTTATGGCTACACCTTC. Protein product: CATSRGTGSYGYTF.

This clone has only a few counts. The V gene is TRBV2, the J gene TRBJ1-2; tentative D call: TRBD1 (6 bases). This CDR3 contains 14 residues. Trimming removed 7 bases from V and 12 bases from J, with 24 bases in between. The germline CDR1 and CDR2 sequences are SNHLY and FYNNEI. The CDR3 here is CASKDSGTPFSDTF. CDR3 in DNA: TGTGCCAGCAAAGACTCCGGGACACCGTTCTCAGACACCTTC.